The present entry profiles one T cell receptor beta chain with its context. The data derive from a study of blood T cell repertoires in COVID-19. The overall study: Donors in the United States, Italy and Spain gave samples during acute or convalescent COVID-19.

Assay: immunoSEQ multiplex PCR; the TCRdb copy retains only in-frame clones and omits some. The sample records 250,000 to 350,000 clones, 90% being singletons. Recruitment covered about two dozen US areas and drew participants whose ages spanned about 18 to 89 years. Germline V gene data show CDR1 as SGHRS and CDR2 as YFSETQ. V trimming: 4 bases; J trimming: 1 base; junction bases outside the gene matches: 13. The CDR3 contains 17 residues. The rearrangement joins TRBV5-1 to TRBJ1-1, with 7 nucleotides matching TRBD1. Sample: PBMCs or T cells enriched from blood (not recorded which). The receptor's source is a woman aged 18-35 years with acute COVID-19. The CDR3: CASSASYRGTGNTEAFF. DNA of the CDR3: TGCGCCAGCAGCGCTTCATACAGGGGCACGGGGAACACTGAAGCTTTCTTT.